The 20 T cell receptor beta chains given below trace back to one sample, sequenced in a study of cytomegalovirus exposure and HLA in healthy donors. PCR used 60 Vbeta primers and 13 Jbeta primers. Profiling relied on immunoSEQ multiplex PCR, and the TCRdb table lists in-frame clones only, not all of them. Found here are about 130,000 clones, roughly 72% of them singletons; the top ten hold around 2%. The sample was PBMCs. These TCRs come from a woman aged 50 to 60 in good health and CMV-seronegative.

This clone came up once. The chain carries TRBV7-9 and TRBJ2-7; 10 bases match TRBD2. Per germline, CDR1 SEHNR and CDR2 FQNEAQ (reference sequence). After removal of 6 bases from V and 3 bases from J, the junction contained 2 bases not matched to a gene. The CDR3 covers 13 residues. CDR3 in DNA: TGTGCCAGCAGACTAGCGGGACTCTACGAGCAGTACTTC. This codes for CASRLAGLYEQYF.

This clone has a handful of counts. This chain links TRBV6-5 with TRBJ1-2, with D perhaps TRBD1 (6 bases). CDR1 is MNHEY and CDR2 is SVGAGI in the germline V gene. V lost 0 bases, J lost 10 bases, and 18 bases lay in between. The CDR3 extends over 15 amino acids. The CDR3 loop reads CASSYSTGGGEVYTF. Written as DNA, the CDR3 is TGTGCCAGCAGTTACTCTACTGGGGGGGGCGAGGTCTACACCTTC.

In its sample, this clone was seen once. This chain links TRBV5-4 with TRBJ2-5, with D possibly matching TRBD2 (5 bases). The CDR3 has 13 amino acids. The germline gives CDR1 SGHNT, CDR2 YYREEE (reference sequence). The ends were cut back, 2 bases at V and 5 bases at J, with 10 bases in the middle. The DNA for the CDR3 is TGTGCCAGCAGCTTAGAGGGCTGGGAGACCCAGTACTTC. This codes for CASSLEGWETQYF.

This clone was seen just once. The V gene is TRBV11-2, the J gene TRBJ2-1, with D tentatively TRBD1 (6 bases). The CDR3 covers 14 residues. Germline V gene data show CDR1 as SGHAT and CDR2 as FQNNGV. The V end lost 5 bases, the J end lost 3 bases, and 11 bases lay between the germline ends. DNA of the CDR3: TGTGCCAGCAGCGACGGACAGTTCTACAATGAGCAGTTCTTC. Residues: CASSDGQFYNEQFF.

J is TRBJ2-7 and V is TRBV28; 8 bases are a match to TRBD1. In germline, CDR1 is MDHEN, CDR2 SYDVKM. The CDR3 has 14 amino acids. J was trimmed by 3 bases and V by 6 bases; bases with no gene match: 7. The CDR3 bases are TGTGCCAGCAGCCTCCGACAGGGGAACTACGAGCAGTACTTC. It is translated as CASSLRQGNYEQYF.

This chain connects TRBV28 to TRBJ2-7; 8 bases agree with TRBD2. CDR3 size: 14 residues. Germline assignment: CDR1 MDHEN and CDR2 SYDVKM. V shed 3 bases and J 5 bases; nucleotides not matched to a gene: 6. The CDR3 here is CASSFSRLAHEQYF. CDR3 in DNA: TGTGCCAGCAGTTTTAGCCGACTAGCGCACGAGCAGTACTTC.

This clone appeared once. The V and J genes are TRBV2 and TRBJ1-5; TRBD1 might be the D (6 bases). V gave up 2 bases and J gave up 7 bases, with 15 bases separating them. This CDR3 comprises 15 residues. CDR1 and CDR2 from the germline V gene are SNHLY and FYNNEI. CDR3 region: CASSETAGAGQPQHF. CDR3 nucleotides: TGTGCCAGCAGTGAAACGGCAGGGGCAGGGCAGCCCCAGCATTTT.

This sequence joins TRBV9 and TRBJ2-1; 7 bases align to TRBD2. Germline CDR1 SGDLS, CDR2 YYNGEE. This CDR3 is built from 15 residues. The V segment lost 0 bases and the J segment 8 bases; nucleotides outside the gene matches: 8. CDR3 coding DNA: TGTGCCAGCAGCGTAGGAGGGAGGGCCAGCGATGAGCAGTTCTTC. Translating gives CASSVGGRASDEQFF.

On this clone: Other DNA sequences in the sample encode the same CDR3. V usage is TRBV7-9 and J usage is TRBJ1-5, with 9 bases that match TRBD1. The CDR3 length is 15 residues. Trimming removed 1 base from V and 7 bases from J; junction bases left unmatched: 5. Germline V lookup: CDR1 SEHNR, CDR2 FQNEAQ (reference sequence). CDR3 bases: TGTGCCAGCAGCTTAGGAACAGGGGGCTGGCAGCCCCAGCATTTT. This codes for CASSLGTGGWQPQHF.

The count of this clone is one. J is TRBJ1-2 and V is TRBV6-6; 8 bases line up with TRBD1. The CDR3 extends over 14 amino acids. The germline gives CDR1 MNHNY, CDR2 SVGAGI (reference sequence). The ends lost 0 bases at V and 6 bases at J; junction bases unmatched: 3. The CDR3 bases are TGTGCCAGCAGTTACTCGAAGACAGGGGATGGCTACACCTTC. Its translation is CASSYSKTGDGYTF.

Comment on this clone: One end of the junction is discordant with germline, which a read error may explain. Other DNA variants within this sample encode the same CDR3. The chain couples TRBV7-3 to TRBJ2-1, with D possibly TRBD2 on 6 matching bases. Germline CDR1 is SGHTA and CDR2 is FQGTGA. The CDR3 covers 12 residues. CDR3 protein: CASSPRTTEQFF. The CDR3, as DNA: TGTGCCAGCAGCCCCCGGACTACTGAGCAATTCTTC.

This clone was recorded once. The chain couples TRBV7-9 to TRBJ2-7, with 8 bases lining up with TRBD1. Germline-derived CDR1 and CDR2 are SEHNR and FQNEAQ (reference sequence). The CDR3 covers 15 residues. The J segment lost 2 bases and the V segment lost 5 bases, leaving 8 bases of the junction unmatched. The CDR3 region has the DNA TGTGCCAGCAGCGTTTCCGGACAGGGAACCTACGAGCAGTACGTC. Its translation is CASSVSGQGTYEQYV.

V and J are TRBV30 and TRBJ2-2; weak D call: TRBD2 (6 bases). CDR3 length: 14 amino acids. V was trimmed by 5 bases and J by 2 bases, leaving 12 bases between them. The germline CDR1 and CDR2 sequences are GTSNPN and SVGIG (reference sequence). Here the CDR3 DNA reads TGTGCCTGGGGAGGGGTCGGAAACACCGGGGAGCTGTTTTTT. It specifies CAWGGVGNTGELFF.

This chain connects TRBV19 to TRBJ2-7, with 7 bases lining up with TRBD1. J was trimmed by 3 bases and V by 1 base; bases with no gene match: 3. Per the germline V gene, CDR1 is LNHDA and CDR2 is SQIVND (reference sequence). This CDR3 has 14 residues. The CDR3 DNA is TGTGCCAGTAGTATAGCCGGGACAGACTACGAGCAGTACTTC. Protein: CASSIAGTDYEQYF.

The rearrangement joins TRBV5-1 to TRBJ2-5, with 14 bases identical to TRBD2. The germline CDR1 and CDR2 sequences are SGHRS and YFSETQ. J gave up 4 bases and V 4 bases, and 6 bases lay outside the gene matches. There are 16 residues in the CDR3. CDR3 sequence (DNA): TGCGCCAGCAGCGGACTAGCGGGAGGTCCGGTAGAGACCCAGTACTTC. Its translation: CASSGLAGGPVETQYF.

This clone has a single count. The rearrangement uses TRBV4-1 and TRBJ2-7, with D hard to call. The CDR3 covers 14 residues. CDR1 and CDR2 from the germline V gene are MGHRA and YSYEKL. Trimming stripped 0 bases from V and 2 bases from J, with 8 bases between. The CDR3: CASSQERLTYEQYF. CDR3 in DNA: TGCGCCAGCAGCCAAGAGAGACTCACCTACGAGCAGTACTTC.

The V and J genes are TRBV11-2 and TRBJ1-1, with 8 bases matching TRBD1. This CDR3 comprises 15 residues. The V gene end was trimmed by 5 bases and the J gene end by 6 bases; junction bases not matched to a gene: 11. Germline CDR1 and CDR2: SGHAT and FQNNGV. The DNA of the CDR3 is TGTGCCAGCAGCCGTATTACAGGGGGGTCGGCTGAAGCTTTCTTT. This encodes CASSRITGGSAEAFF.

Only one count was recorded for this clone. CDR3 amino acids: CASSASGQGGNTIYF. DNA for the CDR3: TGTGCCAGCAGCGCCTCGGGACAGGGAGGAAACACCATATATTTT. This chain connects TRBV6-6 to TRBJ1-3; 9 positions match TRBD1. There are 15 residues in the CDR3. With V trimmed by 6 bases and J by 4 bases, 7 bases remained unmatched. Germline lookup yields CDR1 MNHNY and CDR2 SVGAGI (reference sequence).

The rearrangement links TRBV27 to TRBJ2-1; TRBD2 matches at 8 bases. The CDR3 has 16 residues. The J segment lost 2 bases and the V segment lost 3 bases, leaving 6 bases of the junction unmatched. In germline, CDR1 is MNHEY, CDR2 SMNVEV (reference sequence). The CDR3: CASSFLIAGTYNEQFF. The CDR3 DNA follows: TGTGCCAGCAGTTTTTTAATAGCGGGGACCTACAATGAGCAGTTCTTC.

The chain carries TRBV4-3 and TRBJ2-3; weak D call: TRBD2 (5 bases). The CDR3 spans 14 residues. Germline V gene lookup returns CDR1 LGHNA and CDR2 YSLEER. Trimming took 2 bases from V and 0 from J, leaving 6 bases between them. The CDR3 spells CASSQRESTDTQYF. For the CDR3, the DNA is TGCGCCAGCAGCCAAAGGGAGAGCACAGATACGCAGTATTTT.